These 6 T cell receptor beta chains originate from one sample sequenced in a study of cytomegalovirus exposure and HLA in healthy donors. Primers for the PCR totalled 60 Vbeta and 13 Jbeta. The table came from immunoSEQ multiplex PCR; TCRdb's copy has only in-frame clones and leaves some out. The sample yields some 200,000 clones, more than 80% seen once. Sequencing was performed on PBMCs. The receptors shown here come from a woman in her 50s in good health and CMV-seropositive.

Of note for this clone: An end of the junction differs from the germline gene, which may be a read error. The gene calls are TRBV19 and TRBJ2-3; 8 nucleotides align to TRBD2. Per germline, CDR1 LNHDA and CDR2 SQIVND (reference sequence). CDR3 length equals 15 residues. CDR3 bases: TGTGCCAGTACTATAGCGGGGTTAGGCACAGATACGCAGTATTTT. Protein: CASTIAGLGTDTQYF.

The chain couples TRBV10-3 to TRBJ1-4, with 7 bases that match TRBD1. V trimming: 5 bases; J trimming: 5 bases; junction bases outside the gene matches: 5. CDR1 is ENHRY and CDR2 is SYGVKD in the germline V gene. This CDR3 region has 14 residues. This CDR3 is CAISSGQKNEKLFF. CDR3 nucleotides: TGTGCCATCAGTTCGGGACAGAAAAATGAAAAACTGTTTTTT.

The chain uses TRBV27 and TRBJ1-6; 7 bases are shared with TRBD1. Germline assignment: CDR1 MNHEY and CDR2 SMNVEV (reference sequence). This CDR3 has 14 amino acids. V lost 5 bases and J lost 8; bases outside the gene matches: 6. CDR3 region: CASSPGTAYSPLHF. The DNA for the CDR3 is TGTGCCAGCAGTCCCGGGACAGCTTATTCACCCCTCCACTTT.

This clone has just one count. The gene calls are TRBV18 and TRBJ1-1; 7 nucleotides agree with TRBD1. V dropped 6 bases and J dropped 2; count of bases not matched to a gene: 6. The CDR3 is made up of 14 amino acids. Germline CDR1 and CDR2: KGHSH and LQKENI. The CDR3, as DNA: TGTGCCAGCTCCGAGGGACAGCCTAACACTGAAGCTTTCTTT. Translating it yields CASSEGQPNTEAFF. Full variable domain (missing parts from reference TRBV18 and TRBJ1-1): NAGVMQNPRHLVRRRGQEARLRCSPMKGHSHVYWYRQLPEEGLKFMVYLQKENIIDESGMPKERFSAEFPKEGPSILRIQQVVRGDSAAYFCASSEGQPNTEAFFGQGTRLTVV.

The genes are TRBV7-3 and TRBJ1-5; TRBD1 matches at 10 bases. The V segment lost 8 bases and the J segment 1 base; nucleotides outside the gene matches: 17. CDR1 is SGHTA, CDR2 FQGTGA, per germline. The CDR3 is 19 residues long. The CDR3 coding sequence is TGTGCCAGCCTTAGACTCCGGGACAGGGGCCCCTTAAGCAATCAGCCCCAGCATTTT. Amino acid sequence: CASLRLRDRGPLSNQPQHF.

This chain links TRBV6-1 with TRBJ1-2; 8 positions agree with TRBD1. The J segment lost 3 bases and the V segment lost 6 bases, leaving 9 bases of the junction unmatched. The V gene's germline CDR1 is MNHNS and CDR2 SASEGT. The CDR3 consists of 15 residues. The CDR3 DNA reads TGTGCCAGCAGCAGAGGACAGGGCTCTGACTATGGCTACACCTTC. It translates to CASSRGQGSDYGYTF.